This TCR beta chain originates from a study of cytomegalovirus exposure and HLA in healthy donors. CDR1 is MNHEY, CDR2 SMNVEV, per germline (reference sequence). V was shortened by 6 bases and J by 4 bases, with 15 bases between the two germline ends. The length of the CDR3 is 15 residues. Primers: 60 Vbeta forward and 13 Jbeta reverse. As handled by the study authors: Later analysis identified tens of millions of unique TCR beta chains, 9 million to 12 million shared. The method was immunoSEQ multiplex PCR; TCRdb's version includes in-frame clones alone and lacks a portion of them. From that table come the V and J calls and clone size; the DNA was used to work out D and trimming. The sample lists some 150,000 clones, over 70% occurring once.

The sequence derives from a man under 40 in good health and CMV-seropositive. Sequencing was done on a sample of PBMCs. The chain couples TRBV27 to TRBJ2-2, with a tentative D call TRBD2 (7 bases). The CDR3: CASRAGAQGTGELFF. The DNA for the CDR3 is TGTGCCAGCAGGGCGGGAGCACAGGGCACCGGGGAGCTGTTTTTT.